This T cell receptor beta chain was sequenced in a study of blood T cell repertoires in COVID-19 (dated by TCRdb to 2018 to 2020). Turning to the overall study: The collaborator samples originated in the United States, Italy and Spain and spanned the acute and convalescent phases of COVID-19. The prospective study material was composed of cDNA or gDNA derived from T cells, B-cell-depleted T cells, or PBMCs. HLA class I and class II types, where available, came from metadata supplied by the sample provider rather than from assay-based typing. Samples came from the ongoing ImmuneRACE study (first 160 participants) plus 1,254 subjects from 6 global collaborators. A de-identified subject ID, COVID-19 status, age in years and sex were almost always included in the sample metadata. Subjects who had been exposed to COVID-19, were actively infected with it, or had recovered from it provided the deeply sampled blood TCRbeta repertoires that made up the dataset. The repertoires were released in a freely available public database intended as a resource for research on the immune response to SARS-CoV-2. The research as a whole found: The quantity of clinical and demographic metadata differed by source and by participant and was supplied without curation.

TCRbeta CDR3 regions were amplified from genomic DNA by means of the immunoSEQ Assay, a bias-controlled multiplex PCR. Turning to the authors' computational methods: The number of nucleated cells in each sample was estimated by amplification of reference gene primers within the assay. To quantify the absolute abundance of each unique TCRbeta CDR3 rearrangement, sequence reads were collapsed and filtered. For each sample, productive Simpson clonality was calculated by taking the square root of Simpson's diversity index across productive rearrangements. TCRdb re-hosts the immuneACCESS table, in-frame sequences only. Its copies lack some clones; in the studies checked, an unresolved V gene accounts for under half of them, and the cause for the rest is not known. V and J calls and clone size are those listed in that table; D and trimming were worked out from the DNA. This sample gives hundreds of thousands of clones in total; 90% of them show up just once. Jointly, the top ten make up approximately 4.3% of the sample.

On this clone: There is no known antigen for this receptor. Base qualities are not provided; no much larger clone lies one nucleotide away.

Enrolling through a virtual design, the prospective study's participants ranged in age from roughly 18 to 95 years and lived across 20 to 30 United States geographic areas. Cohort assignment in the prospective study relied on participant-reported clinical history from a screening survey and a study questionnaire. Mobile phlebotomists in the prospective study collected whole blood, serum and a nasopharyngeal or oropharyngeal swab from every participant. Additional blood draws and questionnaires over an approximately 2-month period could optionally be provided by prospective study participants. Blood samples from the prospective study were shipped frozen or at room temperature prior to DNA extraction. The origin of this receptor is a woman aged 18-30 years with acute COVID-19. The sequenced sample consisted of PBMCs or T cells enriched from blood (not recorded which).

The base sequence is TGTGCCAGCAGTTACTCCGATTACAGGGGAGATGGCTACACCTTC. Its protein reads: CASSYSDYRGDGYTF. The rearrangement joined TRBV6-5 to TRBJ1-2; the junction holds 7 bases that match TRBD1. The CDR3, cysteine through phenylalanine, is 15 amino acids long. Solely the CDR3 DNA is kept, with 45 bases framed from the first base. Germline trimming amounts to 0 bases on V and 6 bases on J, with 7 as the count of junction bases outside the gene matches. CDR1 and CDR2 were assigned from the germline V gene as MNHEY and SVGAGI.